The rows below give T cell receptor beta chains drawn from one sample of a study of T cells in Graves' hyperthyroidism and ophthalmopathy. TCRdb redid the calling of the multiplex PCR reads with MiXCR, one entry per CDR3 protein. The data contain around 620,000 distinct CDR3 sequences, around 15% of them singletons. The sample consisted of blood. Receptors originate from a woman aged 25 to 39 with Graves' hyperthyroidism. CDR3s include the opening cysteine and the closing phenylalanine or tryptophan. D genes are given only for firm matches. The size field is filled for only some rows; it gives once, few, many or a size class.

>-|TRBJ2-7|-|TRBV28
TGTGCCAGCAGCCCCGGCACACATCCTACGAAGCAGTACTTC
CASSPGTHPTKQYF
>many|TRBJ2-1|-|TRBV6-1
TGTGCCAGCAGAGGGGACGGGGTTTTCTCCTACAATGAGCAGTTCTTC
CASRGDGVFSYNEQFF
>many|TRBJ2-1|TRBD2|TRBV3-1
TGTGCCAGCAGCCCCGGACTAGCGGGGCCCAATGAGCAGTTCTTC
CASSPGLAGPNEQFF
>-|TRBJ2-7|TRBD1|TRBV10-3
TGTGCCATCAGAGAAGGACAGGGGAGCTCCTACAAGCAGTACTTC
CAIREGQGSSYKQYF
>-|TRBJ2-1|TRBD2|TRBV24-1
TGTGCCACCAGTGAGACGACTAGCGGGTATAACAATGAGCAGTTCTTC
CATSETTSGYNNEQFF
>few|TRBJ2-3|TRBD2|TRBV14
TGTGCCAGCAGCGATAATAGCGGGAGTCTAGCAGATACGCAGTATTTT
CASSDNSGSLADTQYF
>-|TRBJ2-4|TRBD1|TRBV5-1
TGCGCCAGCAGCGAGGGGACAGGGGTTACCAAAAACATTCAGTACTTC
CASSEGTGVTKNIQYF
>-|TRBJ1-5|-|TRBV28
TGTGCCAGCAGCTGGGACGCGGATCAGCCCCAGCATTTT
CASSWDADQPQHF
>many|TRBJ1-6|TRBD1|TRBV28
TGTGCCAGCAGTGTGGGACAGGGCACCTATAATTCACCCCTCCACTTT
CASSVGQGTYNSPLHF
>-|TRBJ2-2|-|TRBV10-3
TGTGCCATCAGTGAATTTGCGAACACCGGGGAGCTGTTTTTT
CAISEFANTGELFF
>-|TRBJ2-5|-|TRBV20-1
TGCAGTGCGAGGGACATGAAGAACCAAGAGACCCAGTACTTC
CSARDMKNQETQYF
>many|TRBJ2-7|-|TRBV3-1
TGTGCCAGCAGCCCTCTGGACACCCCTTCCTACGAGCAGTACTTC
CASSPLDTPSYEQYF
>many|TRBJ2-5|-|TRBV7-3
TGTGCCAGCAGCTTCGGAGGGGGGGAAGAGACCCAGTACTTC
CASSFGGGEETQYF
>many|TRBJ2-7|TRBD1|TRBV20-1
TGCAGTGCTGCCCCACTCCTTCGACAGGGGGGAGGCGAGCAGTACTTC
CSAAPLLRQGGGEQYF
>-|TRBJ1-4|-|TRBV29-1
TGCAGCGTTGAAGAAGGTAAAAAACTGTTTTTT
CSVEEGKKLFF
>-|TRBJ2-1|TRBD2|TRBV5-4
TGTGCCAGCAGCTCTCAGCGGGAGCGCTCCTACAATGAGCAGTTCTTC
CASSSQRERSYNEQFF
>many|TRBJ1-5|-|TRBV2
TGTGCCAGCAGTGTCTCAGGGTTCAATCAGCCCCAGCATTTT
CASSVSGFNQPQHF
>many|TRBJ1-2|TRBD1|TRBV24-1
TGTGCCACCAGTGATCGTAGGGGGACAGGGGGCCATGGCTACACCTTC
CATSDRRGTGGHGYTF
>-|TRBJ1-2|-|TRBV5-4
TGTGCCAGCAGCTCACTTTCGGTGGGGGGCTACACCTTC
CASSSLSVGGYTF
>-|TRBJ1-2|-|TRBV10-3
TGTGCCATCAGTGATCCTCCGACAGTAGCTAACTATGGCTACACCTTC
CAISDPPTVANYGYTF
>many|TRBJ2-3|-|TRBV11-2
TGTGCCAGCAGGTTGTCGAATACGCAGTATTTT
CASRLSNTQYF
>many|TRBJ2-3|TRBD2|TRBV6-2/TRBV6-3
TGTGCCAGCAGTAGAGGAACTAGCGGGACATTTCCAGATACGCAGTATTTT
CASSRGTSGTFPDTQYF
>many|TRBJ2-1|-|TRBV28
TGTGCCAGCAGTCACCAGCGAGGTTCGTGGAATGAGCAGTTCTTC
CASSHQRGSWNEQFF
>few|TRBJ1-1|-|TRBV19
TGTGCCAGTAGTATAGTGAAGGGAACTGAAGCTTTCTTT
CASSIVKGTEAFF
>few|TRBJ1-1|-|TRBV20-1
TGCAGTGCTACCCGGACAGCCCCCACTGAAGCTTTCTTT
CSATRTAPTEAFF
>few|TRBJ2-3|TRBD1|TRBV6-2/TRBV6-3
TGTGCCAGCAGTGGAAGAGGGGGCGCATGGGCCACAGATACGCAGTATTTT
CASSGRGGAWATDTQYF
>few|TRBJ2-1|-|TRBV7-9
TGTGCCAGCAGCTCCAACGACGAATCCTACAATGAGCAGTTCTTC
CASSSNDESYNEQFF
>many|TRBJ2-1|TRBD2|TRBV11-3
TGTGCCAGCAGCTTAATGGCTAGCGGGAGCTACAATGAGCAGTTCTTC
CASSLMASGSYNEQFF
>-|TRBJ2-3|-|TRBV5-1
TGCGCCAGCGGCGTCGCCCAAAGCACAGATACGCAGTATTTT
CASGVAQSTDTQYF
>-|TRBJ1-2|-|TRBV19
TGTGCCAGTAGGGGCCCGGTCCACTATGGCTACACCTTC
CASRGPVHYGYTF
>many|TRBJ1-1|TRBD1|TRBV2
TGTGCCAGAAGGGACAGGGTGAACACTGAAGCTTTCTTT
CARRDRVNTEAFF
>-|TRBJ1-5|-|TRBV18
TGTGCCAGCTCACAGAACCTACAGGGTCAGCCCCAGCATTTT
CASSQNLQGQPQHF
>few|TRBJ2-5|-|TRBV20-1
TGCAGTGCCAGACTCAACCAGGGGGGGGGGGAGACCCAGTACTTC
CSARLNQGGGETQYF
>-|TRBJ2-5|TRBD2|TRBV4-3
TGCGCCAGCAGCCCCCAAGCGGGAACTGGGGAGACCCAGTACTTC
CASSPQAGTGETQYF
>many|TRBJ2-3|TRBD2|TRBV28
TGTGCCAGCACTCCACCCGGGAGCGGGGTACCAGATACGCAGTATTTT
CASTPPGSGVPDTQYF
>-|TRBJ2-2|TRBD1|TRBV19
TGTGCCAGTAGTCGGAAGACAGGGGATTTCGGCGGGGAGCTGTTTTTT
CASSRKTGDFGGELFF
>-|TRBJ2-1|TRBD2|TRBV6-6
TGTGCCAGCAGTTACAAAGGCGGGAGGGGGGGAAATGAGCAGTTCTTC
CASSYKGGRGGNEQFF
>-|TRBJ1-1|-|TRBV15
TGTGCCACCAGCTATGGGACGGCAGCCACTGAAGCTTTCTTT
CATSYGTAATEAFF
>many|TRBJ1-1|-|TRBV2
TGTGCCAGCAGTGAAGCGCTTTCGGACACTGAAGCTTTCTTT
CASSEALSDTEAFF
>many|TRBJ2-3|TRBD2|TRBV12-3/TRBV12-4
TGTGCCAGCAAAGAGCGGGATTGGGCAGATACGCAGTATTTT
CASKERDWADTQYF
>many|TRBJ2-3|-|TRBV5-1
TGCGCCAGCAGCTTCCAGGGCGAAGATACGCAGTATTTT
CASSFQGEDTQYF